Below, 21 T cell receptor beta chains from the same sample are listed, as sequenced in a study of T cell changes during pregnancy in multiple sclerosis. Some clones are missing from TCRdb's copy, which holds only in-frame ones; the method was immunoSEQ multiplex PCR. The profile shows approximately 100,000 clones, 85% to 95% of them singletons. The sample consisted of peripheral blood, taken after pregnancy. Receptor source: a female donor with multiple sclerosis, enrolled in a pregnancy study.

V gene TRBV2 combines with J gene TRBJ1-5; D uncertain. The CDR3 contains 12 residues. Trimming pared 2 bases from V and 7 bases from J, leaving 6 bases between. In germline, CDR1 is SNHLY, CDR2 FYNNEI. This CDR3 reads CASSESGQPQHF. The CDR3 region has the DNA TGTGCCAGCAGTGAATCCGGGCAGCCCCAGCATTTT.

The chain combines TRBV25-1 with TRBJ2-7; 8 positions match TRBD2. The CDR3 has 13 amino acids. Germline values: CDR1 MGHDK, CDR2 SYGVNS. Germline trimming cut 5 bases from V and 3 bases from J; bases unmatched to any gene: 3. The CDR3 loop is CASSRGGDYEQYF. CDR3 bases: TGTGCCAGCAGTCGGGGGGGAGACTACGAGCAGTACTTC.

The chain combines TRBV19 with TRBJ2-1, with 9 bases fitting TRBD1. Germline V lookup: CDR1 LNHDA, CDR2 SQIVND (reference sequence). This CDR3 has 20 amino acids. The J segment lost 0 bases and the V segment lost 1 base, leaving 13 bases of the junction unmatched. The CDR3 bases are TGTGCCAGTAGTATAGGATGGGACAGGGAAACCATTAGCTCCTACAATGAGCAGTTCTTC. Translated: CASSIGWDRETISSYNEQFF.

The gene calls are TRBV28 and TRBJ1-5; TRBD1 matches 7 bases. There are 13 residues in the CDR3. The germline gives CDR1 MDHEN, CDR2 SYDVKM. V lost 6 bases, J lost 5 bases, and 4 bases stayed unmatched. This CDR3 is CASRGQDDQPQHF. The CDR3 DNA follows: TGTGCCAGCAGAGGACAGGACGATCAGCCCCAGCATTTT.

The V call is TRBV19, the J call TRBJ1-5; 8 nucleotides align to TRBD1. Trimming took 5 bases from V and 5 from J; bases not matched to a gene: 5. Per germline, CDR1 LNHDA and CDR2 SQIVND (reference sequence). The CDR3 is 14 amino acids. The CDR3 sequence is CASSRSTGDQPQHF. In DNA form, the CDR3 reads TGTGCCAGTAGTCGATCGACAGGGGATCAGCCCCAGCATTTT.

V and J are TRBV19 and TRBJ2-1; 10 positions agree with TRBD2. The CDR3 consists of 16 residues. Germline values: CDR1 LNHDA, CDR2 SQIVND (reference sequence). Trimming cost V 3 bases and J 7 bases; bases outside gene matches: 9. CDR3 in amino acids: CASSMGLAGVRNEQFF. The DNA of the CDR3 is TGTGCCAGTAGTATGGGCCTAGCGGGAGTTCGGAATGAGCAGTTCTTC.

In DNA, the CDR3 is TGTGCCAGCAGCCAAGATCTTTATTCAAGACTCATGAACACTGAAGCTTTCTTT. Its protein product is CASSQDLYSRLMNTEAFF. This sequence joins TRBV4-2 and TRBJ1-1; no firm D call. CDR1 and CDR2 (germline): LGHNA, YNFKEQ. Trimming stripped 0 bases from V and 0 bases from J, with 17 bases between. The CDR3 is 18 residues long.

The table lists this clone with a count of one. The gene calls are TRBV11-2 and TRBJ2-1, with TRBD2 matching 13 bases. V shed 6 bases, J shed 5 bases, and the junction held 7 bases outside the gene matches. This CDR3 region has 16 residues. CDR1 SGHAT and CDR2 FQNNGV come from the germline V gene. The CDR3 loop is CASRTSGGASHNEQFF. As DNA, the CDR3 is TGTGCCAGCAGAACTAGCGGGGGGGCGTCCCACAATGAGCAGTTCTTC.

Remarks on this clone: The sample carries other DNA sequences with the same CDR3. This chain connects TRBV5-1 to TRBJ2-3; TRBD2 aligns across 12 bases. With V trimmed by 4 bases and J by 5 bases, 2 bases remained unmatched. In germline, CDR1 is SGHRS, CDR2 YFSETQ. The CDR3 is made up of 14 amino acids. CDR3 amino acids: CASSPGLAGDTQYF. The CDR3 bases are TGCGCCAGCAGCCCGGGACTAGCGGGAGATACGCAGTATTTT. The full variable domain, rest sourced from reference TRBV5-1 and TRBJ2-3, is KAGVTQTPRYLIKTRGQQVTLSCSPISGHRSVSWYQQTPGQGLQFLFEYFSETQRNKGNFPGRFSGRQFSNSRSEMNVSTLELGDSALYLCASSPGLAGDTQYFGPGTRLTVL.

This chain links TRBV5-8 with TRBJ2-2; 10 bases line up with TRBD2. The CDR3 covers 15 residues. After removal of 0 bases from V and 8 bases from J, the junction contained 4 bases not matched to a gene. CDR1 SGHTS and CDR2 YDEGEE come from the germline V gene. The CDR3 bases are TGTGCCAGCAGCTTGGAACTAGCGGGAACTGGGGAGCTGTTTTTT. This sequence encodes CASSLELAGTGELFF. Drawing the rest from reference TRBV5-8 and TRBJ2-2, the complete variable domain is EAGVTQSPTHLIKTRGQQATLRCSPISGHTSVYWYQQALGLGLQFLLWYDEGEERNRGNFPPRFSGRQFPNYSSELNVNALELEDSALYLCASSLELAGTGELFFGEGSRLTVL.

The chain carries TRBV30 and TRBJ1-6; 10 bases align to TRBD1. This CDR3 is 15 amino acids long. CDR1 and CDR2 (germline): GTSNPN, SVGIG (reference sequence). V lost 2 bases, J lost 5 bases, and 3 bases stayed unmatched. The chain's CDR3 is CAWSRQGAHNSPLHF. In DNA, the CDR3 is TGTGCCTGGAGTCGACAGGGGGCACATAATTCACCCCTCCACTTT.

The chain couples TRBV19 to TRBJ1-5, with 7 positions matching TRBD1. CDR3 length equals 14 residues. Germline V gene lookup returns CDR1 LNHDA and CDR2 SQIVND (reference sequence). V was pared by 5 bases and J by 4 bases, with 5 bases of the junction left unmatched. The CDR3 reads CASSPGGLNQPQHF. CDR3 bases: TGTGCCAGTAGTCCAGGGGGATTAAATCAGCCCCAGCATTTT.

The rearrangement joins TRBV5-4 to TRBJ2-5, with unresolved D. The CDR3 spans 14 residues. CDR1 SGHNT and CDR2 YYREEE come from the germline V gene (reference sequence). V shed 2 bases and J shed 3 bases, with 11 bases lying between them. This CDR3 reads CASSFKQLEETQYF. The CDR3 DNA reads TGTGCCAGCAGCTTCAAACAGTTGGAAGAGACCCAGTACTTC.

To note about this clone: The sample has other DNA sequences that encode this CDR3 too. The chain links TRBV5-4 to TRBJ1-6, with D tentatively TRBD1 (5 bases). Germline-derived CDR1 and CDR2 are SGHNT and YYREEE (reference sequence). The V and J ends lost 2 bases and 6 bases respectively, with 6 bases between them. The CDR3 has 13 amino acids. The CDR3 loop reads CASSLDSNSPLHF. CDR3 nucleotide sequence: TGTGCCAGCAGCTTAGACAGTAATTCACCCCTCCACTTT.

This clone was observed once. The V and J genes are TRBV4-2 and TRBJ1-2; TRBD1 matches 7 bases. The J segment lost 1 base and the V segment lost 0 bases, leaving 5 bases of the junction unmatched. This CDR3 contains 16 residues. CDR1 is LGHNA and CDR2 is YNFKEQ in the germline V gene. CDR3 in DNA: TGTGCCAGCAGCCAAGACGTGACAGGGTTTAACTATGGCTACACCTTC. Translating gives CASSQDVTGFNYGYTF.

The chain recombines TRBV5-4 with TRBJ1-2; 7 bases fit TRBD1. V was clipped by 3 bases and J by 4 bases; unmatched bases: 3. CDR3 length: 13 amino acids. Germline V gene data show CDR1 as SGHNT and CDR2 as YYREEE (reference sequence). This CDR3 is CASSYGQVYGYTF. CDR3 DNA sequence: TGTGCCAGCAGCTATGGACAGGTCTATGGCTACACCTTC. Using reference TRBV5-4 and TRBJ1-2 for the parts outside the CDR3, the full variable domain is ETGVTQSPTHLIKTRGQQVTLRCSSQSGHNTVSWYQQALGQGPQFIFQYYREEENGRGNFPPRFSGLQFPNYSSELNVNALELDDSALYLCASSYGQVYGYTFGSGTRLTVV.

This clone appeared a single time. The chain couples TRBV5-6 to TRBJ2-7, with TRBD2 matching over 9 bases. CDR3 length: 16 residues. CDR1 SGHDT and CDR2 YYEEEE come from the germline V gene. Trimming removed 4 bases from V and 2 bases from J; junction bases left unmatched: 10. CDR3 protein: CASSDIGTSPTYEQYF. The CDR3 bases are TGTGCCAGCAGCGATATCGGGACTAGCCCAACCTACGAGCAGTACTTC.

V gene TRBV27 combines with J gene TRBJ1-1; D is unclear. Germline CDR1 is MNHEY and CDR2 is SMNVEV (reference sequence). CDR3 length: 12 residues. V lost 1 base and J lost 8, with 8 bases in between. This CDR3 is CASSLLRGEAFF. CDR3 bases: TGTGCCAGCAGTTTATTACGAGGGGAAGCTTTCTTT.

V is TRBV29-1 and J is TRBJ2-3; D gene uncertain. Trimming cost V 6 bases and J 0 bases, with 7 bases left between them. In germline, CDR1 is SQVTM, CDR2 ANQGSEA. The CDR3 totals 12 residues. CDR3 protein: CSVVSSTDTQYF. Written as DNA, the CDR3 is TGCAGCGTGGTAAGCAGCACAGATACGCAGTATTTT.

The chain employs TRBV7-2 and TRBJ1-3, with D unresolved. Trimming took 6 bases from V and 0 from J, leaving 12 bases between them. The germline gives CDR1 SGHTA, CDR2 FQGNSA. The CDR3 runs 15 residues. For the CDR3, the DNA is TGTGCCAGCAGTTTAACCCGGGTCTCTGGAAACACCATATATTTT. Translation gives CASSLTRVSGNTIYF.

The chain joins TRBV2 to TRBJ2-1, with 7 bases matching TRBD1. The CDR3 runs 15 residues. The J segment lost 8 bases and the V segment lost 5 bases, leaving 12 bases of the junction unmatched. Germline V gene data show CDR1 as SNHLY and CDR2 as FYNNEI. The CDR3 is CASSRDRERVDEQFF. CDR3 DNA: TGTGCCAGCAGTCGAGACAGGGAGAGGGTGGATGAGCAGTTCTTC. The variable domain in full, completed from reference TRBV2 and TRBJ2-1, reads EPEVTQTPSHQVTQMGQEVILRCVPISNHLYFYWYRQILGQKVEFLVSFYNNEISEKSEIFDDQFSVERPDGSNFTLKIRSTKLEDSAMYFCASSRDRERVDEQFFGPGTRLTVL.